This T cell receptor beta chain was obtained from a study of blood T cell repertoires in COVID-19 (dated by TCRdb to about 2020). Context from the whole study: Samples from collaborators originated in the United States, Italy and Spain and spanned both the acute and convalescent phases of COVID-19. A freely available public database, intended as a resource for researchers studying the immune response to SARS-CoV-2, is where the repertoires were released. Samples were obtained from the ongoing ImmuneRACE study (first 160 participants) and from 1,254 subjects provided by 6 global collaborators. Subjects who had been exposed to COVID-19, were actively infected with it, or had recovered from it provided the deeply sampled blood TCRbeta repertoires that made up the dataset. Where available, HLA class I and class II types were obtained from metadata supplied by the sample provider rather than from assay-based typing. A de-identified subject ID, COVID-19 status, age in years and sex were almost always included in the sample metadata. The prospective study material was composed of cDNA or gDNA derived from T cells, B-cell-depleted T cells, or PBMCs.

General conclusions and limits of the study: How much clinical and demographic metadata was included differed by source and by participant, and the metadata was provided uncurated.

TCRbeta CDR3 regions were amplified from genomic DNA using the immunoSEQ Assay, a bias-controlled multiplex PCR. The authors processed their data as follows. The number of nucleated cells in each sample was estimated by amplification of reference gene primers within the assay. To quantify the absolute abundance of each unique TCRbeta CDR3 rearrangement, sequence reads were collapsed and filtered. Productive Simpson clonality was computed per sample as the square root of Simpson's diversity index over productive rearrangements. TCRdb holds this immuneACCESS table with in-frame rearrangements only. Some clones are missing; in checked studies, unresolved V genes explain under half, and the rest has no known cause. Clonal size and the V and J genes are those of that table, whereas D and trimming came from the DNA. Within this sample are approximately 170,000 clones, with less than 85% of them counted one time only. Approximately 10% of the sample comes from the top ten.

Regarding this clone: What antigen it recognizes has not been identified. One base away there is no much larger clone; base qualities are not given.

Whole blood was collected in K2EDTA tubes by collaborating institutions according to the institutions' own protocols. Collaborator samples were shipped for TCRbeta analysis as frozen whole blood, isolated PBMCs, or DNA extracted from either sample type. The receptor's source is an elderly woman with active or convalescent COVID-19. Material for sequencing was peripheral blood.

CDR3 reads: CASSLVLETQYF. The DNA sequence is as follows: TGCGCCAGCAGCTTGGTATTAGAGACGCAGTATTTT. The receptor chain draws on TRBV5-1 and TRBJ2-3, with the D gene not confidently named. V sheds 0 bases and J sheds 9 bases, leaving 8 bases between their ends. Measured from the cysteine to the phenylalanine, the CDR3 is 12 residues long. The read is trimmed to its CDR3 DNA, 36 bases read in frame from base 1. CDR1 and CDR2 (SGHRS, YFSETQ) derive from the germline V gene.